The 19 T cell receptor beta chains below come from one sample, sequenced in a study of identical twins. TCRdb passed the 5' RACE reads through MiXCR, listing each CDR3 protein once. The data show 400,000 to 650,000 distinct CDR3 sequences, approximately 22% seen once. These data also formed part of another study, on T cells expressing NK-cell markers.

Sample: CD4+ T cells sorted from blood. All receptors derive from a woman in her late teens or twenties in good health.

CDR3: CASTPNAYNEQFF. The CDR3 nucleotides read TGCGCCAGCACCCCAAACGCCTACAATGAGCAGTTCTTC. V gene TRBV10-2 combines with J gene TRBJ2-1; D unclear. This CDR3 spans 13 amino acids. Trimming took 7 bases from V and 2 from J, leaving 9 bases between them. Germline CDR1 WSHSY, CDR2 SAAADI.

V and J are TRBV5-1 and TRBJ2-3; the D gene is possibly TRBD1 (6 bases). CDR1 is SGHRS, CDR2 YFSETQ, per germline. The germline V and J ends were trimmed by 4 bases and 4 bases, with 13 bases remaining between them. The CDR3 has 14 residues. The CDR3 DNA sequence: TGCGCCAGCAGCCTCGGACAGCGAGCAGATACGCAGTATTTT. Protein: CASSLGQRADTQYF.

This clonotype was seen more than once but under ten times. The rearrangement links TRBV20-1 to TRBJ2-5, with no clear D. Germline-derived CDR1 and CDR2 are DFQATT and SNEGSKA (reference sequence). The V and J ends lost 1 base and 7 bases respectively, with 10 bases between them. The CDR3 loop spans 12 amino acids. CDR3 loop: CSARGQIGTQYF. CDR3 sequence (DNA): TGCAGTGCTAGAGGTCAGATCGGGACCCAGTACTTC.

The chain joins TRBV5-1 to TRBJ2-1; 9 nucleotides align to TRBD1. The CDR3 consists of 15 residues. V lost 0 bases, J lost 3 bases, and 1 base stayed unmatched. Per germline, CDR1 SGHRS and CDR2 YFSETQ. The CDR3 DNA reads as TGCGCCAGCAGCTTGGGGACAGGGGACTACAATGAGCAGTTCTTC. The encoded protein is CASSLGTGDYNEQFF.

This chain joins TRBV29-1 and TRBJ1-1; D is ambiguous. This CDR3 contains 12 residues. V lost 3 bases, J lost 7 bases, and 12 bases lay in between. The germline V gene encodes CDR1 SQVTM and CDR2 ANQGSEA. The CDR3 loop is CSVDESRNEAFF. Here the CDR3 DNA reads TGCAGCGTTGATGAATCGCGGAATGAAGCTTTCTTT.

This clonotype was seen a few times. The chain recombines TRBV5-1 with TRBJ2-2; 7 positions agree with TRBD1. Germline V gene lookup returns CDR1 SGHRS and CDR2 YFSETQ. The CDR3 is 16 residues long. Trimming removed 4 bases from V and 1 base from J; junction bases left unmatched: 7. The CDR3, as DNA: TGCGCCAGCAGCCCAGGGACAGCGATGAACACCGGGGAGCTGTTTTTT. It encodes CASSPGTAMNTGELFF.

This clonotype was counted ten times or more. The genes are TRBV6-5 and TRBJ2-6; D not certain. This CDR3 is built from 15 residues. The germline V gene has CDR1 MNHEY and CDR2 SVGAGI. With 3 bases removed from V and 2 bases from J, the gap between germline ends came to 8 bases. This CDR3 is CASSYTVPGANVLTF. CDR3 bases: TGTGCCAGCAGTTATACCGTCCCTGGGGCCAACGTCCTGACTTTC.

The rearrangement joins TRBV7-2 to TRBJ2-1; D ambiguous. Looked up from germline, CDR1 is SGHTA and CDR2 is FQGNSA. CDR3 length: 14 residues. Trimming removed 5 bases from V and 4 bases from J, with 12 bases in between. CDR3 sequence reads: CASSTQIPYNEQFF. The CDR3 nucleotides read TGTGCCAGCAGCACGCAGATCCCTTACAATGAGCAGTTCTTC.

The chain uses TRBV6-5 and TRBJ2-7, with D unclear. CDR3 length: 11 amino acids. CDR1 is MNHEY and CDR2 is SVGAGI in the germline V gene. V lost 9 bases, J lost 0 bases, and 6 bases lay in between. CDR3 residues: CASWGSYEQYF. The CDR3 bases are TGTGCCAGTTGGGGCTCCTACGAGCAGTACTTC.

The sample holds many counts of this clonotype. This chain links TRBV10-3 with TRBJ1-1, with TRBD1 matching 9 bases. CDR3 length equals 16 residues. The ends lost 5 bases at V and 3 bases at J; junction bases unmatched: 10. The germline CDR1 and CDR2 sequences are ENHRY and SYGVKD. The CDR3, as DNA: TGTGCCATCAGTCGAGGGACAGGGACAGGATACACTGAAGCTTTCTTT. Encoded protein: CAISRGTGTGYTEAFF.

The V gene is TRBV7-2, the J gene TRBJ2-5; 11 bases agree with TRBD2. Trimming took 5 bases from V and 4 from J; bases not matched to a gene: 12. Looked up from germline, CDR1 is SGHTA and CDR2 is FQGNSA. CDR3 length: 17 residues. The CDR3 here is CASSASLAGGMRETQYF. CDR3 DNA: TGTGCCAGCAGCGCCTCATTAGCGGGGGGGATGCGAGAGACCCAGTACTTC.

The V gene is TRBV5-6, the J gene TRBJ2-1; perhaps TRBD1 as D (5 bases). Germline V gene data show CDR1 as SGHDT and CDR2 as YYEEEE. The CDR3 consists of 15 residues. Trimming took 0 bases from V and 9 from J, leaving 16 bases between them. In nucleotides, the CDR3 is TGTGCCAGCAGCTTGGGTGGGTTCAGGGTCATTGAGCAGTTCTTC. Encoded protein: CASSLGGFRVIEQFF.

V usage is TRBV4-2 and J usage is TRBJ2-2, with 10 bases aligning to TRBD2. J lost 4 bases, V lost 4 bases, and 15 bases had no gene match. The CDR3 contains 19 residues. Germline V gives CDR1 LGHNA, CDR2 YNFKEQ. This chain's CDR3 is CASSPRLQRGGIGTGELFF. CDR3 sequence (DNA): TGTGCCAGCAGCCCAAGATTACAGCGGGGGGGCATAGGCACCGGGGAGCTGTTTTTT.

The V call is TRBV6-5, the J call TRBJ1-2; D uncertain. The CDR3 totals 13 residues. Trimming shortened V by 2 bases and J by 3 bases, and 7 bases separated the two germline ends. CDR1 is MNHEY, CDR2 SVGAGI, per germline. The CDR3 region has the DNA TGTGCCAGCAGTTACACATTTGACTATGGCTACACCTTC. This sequence encodes CASSYTFDYGYTF.

The chain recombines TRBV7-8 with TRBJ2-7; TRBD1 is a possible D gene (5 bases). Germline V lookup: CDR1 SGHVS, CDR2 FQNEAQ. Deletions cut 2 bases from V and 6 bases from J, with 17 bases between. This CDR3 is 15 amino acids long. For the CDR3, the DNA is TGTGCCAGCAGCTTAACTCGAACAGGAAGACGCGAGCAGTACTTC. It is translated as CASSLTRTGRREQYF.

The CDR3 region is CSARLGGVNTEAFF. The DNA for the CDR3 is TGCAGTGCTAGATTGGGCGGGGTGAACACTGAAGCTTTCTTT. This chain joins TRBV20-1 and TRBJ1-1; no clear D gene. Trimming shortened V by 2 bases and J by 0 bases, and 10 bases separated the two germline ends. CDR1 and CDR2 from the germline V gene are DFQATT and SNEGSKA (reference sequence). This CDR3 is 14 amino acids long.

The chain employs TRBV18 and TRBJ2-3; no reliable D call. Deletions cut 5 bases from V and 14 bases from J, with 17 bases between. Germline V gene lookup returns CDR1 KGHSH and CDR2 LQKENI. The CDR3 covers 12 residues. The CDR3 is CASSALAFGLYF. DNA of the CDR3: TGTGCCAGCTCAGCCCTCGCGTTTGGGCTGTATTTT.

This clonotype turned up a few times. V is TRBV12-3 or TRBV12-4 and J is TRBJ2-2, with unresolved D. Trimming took off 2 bases at V and 1 base at J, with 5 bases between the two ends. The CDR3 is 14 amino acids. CDR3 loop: CASSLNGNTGELFF. CDR3 sequence (DNA): TGTGCCAGCAGTTTAAACGGGAACACCGGGGAGCTGTTTTTT.

This clonotype has just a few counts. V is TRBV3-1 and J is TRBJ2-3; possibly TRBD2 for D (5 bases). The CDR3 covers 16 residues. V was cut by 4 bases and J by 3 bases, with 17 bases left in between. From germline, CDR1 is LGHDT and CDR2 YNNKEL (reference sequence). For the CDR3, the DNA is TGTGCCAGCAGCCTACGTCTCGGGATCGAAACAGATACGCAGTATTTT. It codes for CASSLRLGIETDTQYF.